The TCR beta chain under discussion was sequenced for a study of blood T cell repertoires in COVID-19. Overall study: Collection of acute and convalescent COVID-19 samples took place in the United States, Italy and Spain.

The assay was immunoSEQ multiplex PCR, and TCRdb's table has in-frame clones only and misses some. The sample comprises some 110,000 clones, roughly 82% of which are singletons, and about 5.4% rests with the top ten. V gave up 4 bases and J gave up 4 bases, with 14 bases separating them. The germline CDR1 and CDR2 sequences are MNHEY and SVGAGI. This CDR3 comprises 14 residues. The source is a human donor in a cohort sampled during active COVID-19. J is TRBJ2-7 and V is TRBV6-5, with a weak D call TRBD1 (6 bases). The sequenced sample consisted of peripheral blood. The CDR3 DNA reads as TGTGCCAGCAGTTCCGGGACAAAACTATACGAGCAGTACTTC. Encoded protein: CASSSGTKLYEQYF.